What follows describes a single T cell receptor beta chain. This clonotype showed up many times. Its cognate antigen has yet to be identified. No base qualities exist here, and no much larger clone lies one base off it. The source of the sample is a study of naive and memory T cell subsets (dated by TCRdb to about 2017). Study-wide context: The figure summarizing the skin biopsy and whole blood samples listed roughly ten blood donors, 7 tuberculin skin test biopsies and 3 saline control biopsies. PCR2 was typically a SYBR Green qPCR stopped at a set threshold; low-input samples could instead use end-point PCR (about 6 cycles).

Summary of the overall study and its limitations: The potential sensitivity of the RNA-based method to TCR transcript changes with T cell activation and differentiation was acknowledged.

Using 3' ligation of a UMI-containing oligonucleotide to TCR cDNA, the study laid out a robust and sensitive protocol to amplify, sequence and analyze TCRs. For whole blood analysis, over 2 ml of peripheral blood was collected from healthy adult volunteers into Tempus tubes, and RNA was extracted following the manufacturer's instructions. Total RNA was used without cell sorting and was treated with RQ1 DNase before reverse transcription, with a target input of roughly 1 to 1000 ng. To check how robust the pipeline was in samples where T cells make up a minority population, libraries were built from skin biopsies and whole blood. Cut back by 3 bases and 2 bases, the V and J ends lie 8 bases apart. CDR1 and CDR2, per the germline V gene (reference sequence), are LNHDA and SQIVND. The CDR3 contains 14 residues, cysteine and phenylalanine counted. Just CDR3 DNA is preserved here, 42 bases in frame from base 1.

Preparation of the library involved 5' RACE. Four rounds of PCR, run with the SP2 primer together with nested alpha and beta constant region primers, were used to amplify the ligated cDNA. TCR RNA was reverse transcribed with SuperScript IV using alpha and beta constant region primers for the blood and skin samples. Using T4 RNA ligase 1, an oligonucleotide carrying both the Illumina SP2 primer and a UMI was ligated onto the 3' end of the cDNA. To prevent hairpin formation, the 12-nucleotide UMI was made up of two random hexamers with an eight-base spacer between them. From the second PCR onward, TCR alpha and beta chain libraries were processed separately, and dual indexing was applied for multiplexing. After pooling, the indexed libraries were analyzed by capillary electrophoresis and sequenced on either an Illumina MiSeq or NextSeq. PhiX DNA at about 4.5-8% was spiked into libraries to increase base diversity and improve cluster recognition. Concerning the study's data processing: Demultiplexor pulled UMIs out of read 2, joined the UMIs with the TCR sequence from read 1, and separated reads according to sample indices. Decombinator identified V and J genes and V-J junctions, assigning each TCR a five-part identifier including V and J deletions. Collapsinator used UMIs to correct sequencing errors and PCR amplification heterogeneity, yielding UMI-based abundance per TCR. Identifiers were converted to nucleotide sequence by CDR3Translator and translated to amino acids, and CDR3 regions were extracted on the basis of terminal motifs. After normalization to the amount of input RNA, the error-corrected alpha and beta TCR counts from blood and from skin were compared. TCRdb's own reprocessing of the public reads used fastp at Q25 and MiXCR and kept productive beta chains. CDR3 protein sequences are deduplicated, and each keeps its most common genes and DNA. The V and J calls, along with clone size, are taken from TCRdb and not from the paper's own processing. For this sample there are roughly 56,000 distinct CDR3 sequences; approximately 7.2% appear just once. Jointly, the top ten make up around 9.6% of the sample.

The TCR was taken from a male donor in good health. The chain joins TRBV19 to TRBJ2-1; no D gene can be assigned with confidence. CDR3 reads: CASSIYTAYNEQFF. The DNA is TGTGCCAGTAGTATCTACACAGCCTACAATGAGCAGTTCTTC. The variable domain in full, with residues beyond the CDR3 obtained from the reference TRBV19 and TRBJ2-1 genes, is DGGITQSPKYLFRKEGQNVTLSCEQNLNHDAMYWYRQDPGQGLRLIYYSQIVNDFQKGDIAEGYSVSREKKESFPLTVTSAQKNPTAFYLCASSIYTAYNEQFFGPGTRLTVL.